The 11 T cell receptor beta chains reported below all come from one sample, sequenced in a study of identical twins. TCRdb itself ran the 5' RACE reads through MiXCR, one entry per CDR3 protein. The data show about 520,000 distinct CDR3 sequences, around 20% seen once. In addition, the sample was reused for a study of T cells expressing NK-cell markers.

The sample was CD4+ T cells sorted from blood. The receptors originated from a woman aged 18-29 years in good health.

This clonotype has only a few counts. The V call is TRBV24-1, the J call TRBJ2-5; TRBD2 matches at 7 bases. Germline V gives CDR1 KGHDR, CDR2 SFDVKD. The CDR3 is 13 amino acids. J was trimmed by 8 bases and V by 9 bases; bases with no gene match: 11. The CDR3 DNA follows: TGTGCCACCTCGAACGGGGGGTCCACAACCCAGTACTTC. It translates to CATSNGGSTTQYF.

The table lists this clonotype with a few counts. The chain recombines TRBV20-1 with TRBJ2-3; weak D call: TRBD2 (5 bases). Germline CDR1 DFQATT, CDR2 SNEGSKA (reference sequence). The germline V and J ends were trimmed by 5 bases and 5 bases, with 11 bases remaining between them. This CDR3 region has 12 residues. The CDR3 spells CSAGLAGDTQYF. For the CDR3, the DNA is TGCAGTGCTGGGCTTGCGGGAGATACGCAGTATTTT.

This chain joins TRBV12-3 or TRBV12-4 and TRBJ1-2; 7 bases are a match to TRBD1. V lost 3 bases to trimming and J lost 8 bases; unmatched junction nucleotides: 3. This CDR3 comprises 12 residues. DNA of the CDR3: TGTGCCAGCAGTTTGGACAGGATCGGCTACACCTTC. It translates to CASSLDRIGYTF.

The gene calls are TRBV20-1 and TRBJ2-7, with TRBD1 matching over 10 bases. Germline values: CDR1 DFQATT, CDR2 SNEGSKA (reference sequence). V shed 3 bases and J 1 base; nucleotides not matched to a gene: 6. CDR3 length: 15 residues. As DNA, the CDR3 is TGCAGTGCTAGGGGGGACAGGGGCTTTTCCTACGAGCAGTACTTC. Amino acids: CSARGDRGFSYEQYF.

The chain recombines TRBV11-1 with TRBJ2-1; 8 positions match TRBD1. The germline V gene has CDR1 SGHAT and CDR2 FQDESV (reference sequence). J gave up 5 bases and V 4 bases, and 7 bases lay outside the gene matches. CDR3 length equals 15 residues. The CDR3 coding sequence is TGTGCCAGCAGCTACCGGACAGGGAGCGACAATGAGCAGTTCTTC. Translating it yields CASSYRTGSDNEQFF.

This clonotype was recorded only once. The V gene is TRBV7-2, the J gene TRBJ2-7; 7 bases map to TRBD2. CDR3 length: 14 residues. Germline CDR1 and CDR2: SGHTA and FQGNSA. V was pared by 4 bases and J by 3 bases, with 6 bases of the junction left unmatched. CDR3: CASSSGLVVYEQYF. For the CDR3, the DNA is TGTGCCAGCAGCTCCGGACTAGTGGTCTACGAGCAGTACTTC.

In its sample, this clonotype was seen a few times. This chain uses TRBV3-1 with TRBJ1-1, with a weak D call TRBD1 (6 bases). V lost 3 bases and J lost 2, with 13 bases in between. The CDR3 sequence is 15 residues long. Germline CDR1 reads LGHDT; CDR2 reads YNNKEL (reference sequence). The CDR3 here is CASSHSRGYNTEAFF. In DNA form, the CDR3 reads TGTGCCAGCAGCCATTCCAGGGGATATAACACTGAAGCTTTCTTT. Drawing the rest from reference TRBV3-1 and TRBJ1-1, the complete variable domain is DTAVSQTPKYLVTQMGNDKSIKCEQNLGHDTMYWYKQDSKKFLKIMFSYNNKELIINETVPNRFSPKSPDKAHLNLHINSLELGDSAVYFCASSHSRGYNTEAFFGQGTRLTVV.

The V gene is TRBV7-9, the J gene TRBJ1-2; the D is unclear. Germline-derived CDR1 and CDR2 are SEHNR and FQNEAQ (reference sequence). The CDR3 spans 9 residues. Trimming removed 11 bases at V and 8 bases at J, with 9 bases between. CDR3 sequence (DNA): TGTGCCGGCAACGAGGGCTACACCTTC. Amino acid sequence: CAGNEGYTF.

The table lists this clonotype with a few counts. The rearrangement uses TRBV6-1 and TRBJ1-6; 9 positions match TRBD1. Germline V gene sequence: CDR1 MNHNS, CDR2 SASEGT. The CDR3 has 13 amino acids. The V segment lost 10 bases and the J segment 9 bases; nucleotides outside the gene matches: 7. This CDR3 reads CATRDRVVSPLHF. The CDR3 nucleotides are TGTGCCACCCGGGACAGGGTAGTTTCACCCCTCCACTTT.

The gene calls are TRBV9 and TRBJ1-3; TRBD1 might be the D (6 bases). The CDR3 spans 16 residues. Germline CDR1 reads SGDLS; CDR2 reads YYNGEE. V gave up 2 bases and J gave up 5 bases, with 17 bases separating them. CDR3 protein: CASSVGHNRIRNTIYF. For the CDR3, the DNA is TGTGCCAGCAGCGTGGGACACAACAGGATAAGAAACACCATATATTTT.

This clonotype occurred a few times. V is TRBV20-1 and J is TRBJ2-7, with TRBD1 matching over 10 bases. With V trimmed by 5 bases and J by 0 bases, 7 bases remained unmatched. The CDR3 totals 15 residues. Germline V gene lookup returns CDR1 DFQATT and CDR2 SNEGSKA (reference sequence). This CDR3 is CSAETGTGASYEQYF. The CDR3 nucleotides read TGCAGTGCTGAGACCGGGACAGGGGCCTCCTACGAGCAGTACTTC.